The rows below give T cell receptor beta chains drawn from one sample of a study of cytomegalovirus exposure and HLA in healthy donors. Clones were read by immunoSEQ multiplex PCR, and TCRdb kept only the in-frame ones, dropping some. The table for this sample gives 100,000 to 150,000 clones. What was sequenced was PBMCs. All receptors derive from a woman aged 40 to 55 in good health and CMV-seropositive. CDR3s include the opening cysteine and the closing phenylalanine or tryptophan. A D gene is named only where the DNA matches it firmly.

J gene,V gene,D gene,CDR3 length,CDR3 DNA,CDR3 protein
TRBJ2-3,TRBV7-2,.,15,TGTGCCAGCAGCTTAGGTAGCGGTTACACAGATACGCAGTATTTT,CASSLGSGYTDTQYF
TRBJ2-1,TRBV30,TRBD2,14,TGTGCCTGGGACCGGACTAGCGGAACGCGTGGGCAGTTCTTC,CAWDRTSGTRGQFF
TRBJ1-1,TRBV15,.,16,TGTGCCACCAGCACCAACGGGGTCGAACCGAACACTGAAGCTTTCTTT,CATSTNGVEPNTEAFF
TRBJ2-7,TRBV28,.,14,TGTGCCAGCACCCGAGGCCAGAGAAGCTACGAGCAGTACTTC,CASTRGQRSYEQYF
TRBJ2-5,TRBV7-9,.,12,TGTGCCAGCAGAATCAATGCGGGGCCCCAGTACTTC,CASRINAGPQYF
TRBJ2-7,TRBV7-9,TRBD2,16,TGTGCCAGCAGCTCCCGCCCTAGCGGGCCAACCTACGAGCAGTACTTC,CASSSRPSGPTYEQYF
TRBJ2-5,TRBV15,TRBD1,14,TGTGCCACCAGCTCACAGGGGGCGGGGGAGACCCAGTACTTC,CATSSQGAGETQYF
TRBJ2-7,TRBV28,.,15,TGTGCCAGCAGAATCTCGGCGGTAGTCTCCTACGAGCAGTACTTC,CASRISAVVSYEQYF
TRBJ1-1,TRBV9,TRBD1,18,TGTGCCAGCAGGGACAGGGGAGGACGAACATCGGAGAACACTGAAGCTTTCTTT,CASRDRGGRTSENTEAFF
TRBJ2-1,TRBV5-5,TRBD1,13,TGTGCCAGCAGAGGGACAGGGGACAATGAGCAGTTCTTC,CASRGTGDNEQFF
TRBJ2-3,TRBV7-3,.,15,TGTGCCAGCAGCTTAATAGGAGGTCGCACAGATACGCAGTATTTT,CASSLIGGRTDTQYF
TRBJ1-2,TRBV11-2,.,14,TGTGCCAGCAGCTTAGGCCGGGGGGGCGATGGCTACACCTTC,CASSLGRGGDGYTF
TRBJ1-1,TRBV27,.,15,TGTGCCAGCAGTCCCCGGGGCAGGGGAGACACTGAAGCTTTCTTT,CASSPRGRGDTEAFF
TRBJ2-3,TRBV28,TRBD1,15,TGTGCCAGCAGCCCGGACAGGGGTGGCACAGATACGCAGTATTTT,CASSPDRGGTDTQYF
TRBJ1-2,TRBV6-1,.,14,TGTGCCAGCAGTGAACCCCACAGGGTCTTCGGCTACACCTTC,CASSEPHRVFGYTF
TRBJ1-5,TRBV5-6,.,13,TGTGCCAGCAGCGCGGGGGGTAATCAGCCCCAGCATTTT,CASSAGGNQPQHF
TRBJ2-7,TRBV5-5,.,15,TGTGCCAGCAGCTTAACGGTCCTAAGCTCCTACGAGCAGTACTTC,CASSLTVLSSYEQYF
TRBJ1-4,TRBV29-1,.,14,TGCAGCGTTTGGGGGGAAGCAACTAATGAAAAACTGTTTTTT,CSVWGEATNEKLFF
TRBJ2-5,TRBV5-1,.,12,TGCGCCAGCAGTAGCGGTTTAGAGACCCAGTACTTC,CASSSGLETQYF
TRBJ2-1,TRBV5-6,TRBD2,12,TGTGCCAGCAGCAGCGGGGGGGGTGAGCAGTTCTTC,CASSSGGGEQFF
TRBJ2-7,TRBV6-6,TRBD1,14,TGTGCCAGCAGTTTCGGACAGGGGGGCAACGAGCAGTACTTC,CASSFGQGGNEQYF
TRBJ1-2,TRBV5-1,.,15,TGCGCCAGCAGCTTGGGGTCGGGGGGTCCCTATGGCTACACCTTC,CASSLGSGGPYGYTF
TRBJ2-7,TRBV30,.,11,TGTGCCTGGAGGGGCGGGCGCGAGCAGTACTTC,CAWRGGREQYF
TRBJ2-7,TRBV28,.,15,TGTGCCAGCAGTTCTTTCCTACGACAGGCCTACGAGCAGTACTTC,CASSSFLRQAYEQYF